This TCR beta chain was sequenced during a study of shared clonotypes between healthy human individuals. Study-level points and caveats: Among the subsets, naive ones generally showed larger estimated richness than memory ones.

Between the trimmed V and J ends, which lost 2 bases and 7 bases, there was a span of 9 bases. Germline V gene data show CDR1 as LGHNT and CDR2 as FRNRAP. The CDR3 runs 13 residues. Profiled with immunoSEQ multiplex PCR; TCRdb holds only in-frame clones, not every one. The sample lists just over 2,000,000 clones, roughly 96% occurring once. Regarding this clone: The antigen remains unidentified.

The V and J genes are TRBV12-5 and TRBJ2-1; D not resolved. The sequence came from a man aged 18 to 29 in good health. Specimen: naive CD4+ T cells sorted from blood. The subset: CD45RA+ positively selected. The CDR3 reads CASGLNRVNEQFF. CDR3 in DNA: TGTGCTAGTGGTTTGAATCGGGTTAATGAGCAGTTCTTC.